Listed below are T cell receptor beta chains from one sample, sequenced in a study of read filtering for tumor transcriptome and immune sequencing. TCRdb reprocessed the reads via MiXCR and lists one record per CDR3 protein. Here the sample spans tens of thousands of distinct CDR3 sequences, 20% being singletons. Material: a population of CD138-negative cells sorted from bone marrow. The receptors were gathered from a donor at least 40 years old with multiple myeloma. Both conserved end residues are part of each CDR3. A D gene is named only where the DNA matches it firmly. Clone size appears in some rows only: once, few, many, or a class for an expanded clone.

TRBJ2-5	TRBD2	many	TRBV28	CASREGLAGKTQYF	TGTGCCAGCAGGGAAGGACTAGCGGGGAAAACCCAGTACTTC
TRBJ2-5	TRBD1	many	TRBV18	CASSRQGARETQYF	TGTGCCAGCTCAAGACAGGGGGCCAGGGAGACCCAGTACTTC
TRBJ2-3	NA	many	TRBV6-5	CASSDFTDTQYF	TGTGCCAGCAGCGATTTCACAGATACGCAGTATTTT
TRBJ2-7	NA	many	TRBV25-1	CASRGDSYEQYF	TGTGCCAGCAGGGGGGATTCCTACGAGCAGTACTTC
TRBJ2-7	NA	few	TRBV9	CASYRVHHSYEQYF	TGTGCCAGCTACAGGGTCCACCACTCCTACGAGCAGTACTTC
TRBJ1-1	NA	many	TRBV28	CASSSQTREAFF	TGTGCCAGCAGTTCCCAGACCCGTGAAGCTTTCTTT
TRBJ2-7	NA	few	TRBV4-1	CASSQDLGQGGYEQYF	TGCGCCAGCAGCCAAGATTTAGGCCAGGGGGGGTACGAGCAGTACTTC
TRBJ1-1	NA	few	TRBV6-5	CASSYSRTAPEAFF	TGTGCCAGCAGTTACTCGAGGACGGCACCTGAAGCTTTCTTT
TRBJ2-3	TRBD1	many	TRBV7-3	CASSRQGGLADTQYF	TGTGCCAGCAGCAGACAGGGGGGACTCGCAGATACGCAGTATTTT
TRBJ1-5	NA	few	TRBV18	CASSPSAGNQPQHF	TGTGCCAGCTCACCATCGGCGGGCAATCAGCCCCAGCATTTT
TRBJ2-7	NA	few	TRBV28	CASSLTGEAYEQYF	TGTGCCAGCAGTTTGACCGGGGAAGCCTACGAGCAGTACTTC
TRBJ2-3	NA	many	TRBV19	CASSKGLGTDTQYF	TGTGCCAGTAGTAAGGGGTTGGGAACAGATACGCAGTATTTT
TRBJ2-2	TRBD2	NA	TRBV20-1	CSAKGLAGVKLFF	TGCAGTGCTAAAGGACTAGCGGGGGTGAAGCTGTTTTTT
TRBJ2-2	TRBD2	many	TRBV29-1	CSVDTSGNTGELFF	TGCAGCGTTGATACTAGCGGGAACACCGGGGAGCTGTTTTTT
TRBJ2-7	NA	many	TRBV3-1	CASSPSGLYEQYF	TGTGCCAGCAGCCCGAGCGGTCTCTACGAGCAGTACTTC
TRBJ2-1	TRBD2	many	TRBV2	CASRRIGGGAQEQFF	TGTGCCAGCAGAAGAATCGGCGGGGGGGCCCAAGAGCAGTTCTTC
TRBJ2-3	NA	NA	TRBV5-1	CASSYGQSTDTQYF	TGCGCCAGCAGCTATGGGCAGTCTACAGATACGCAGTATTTT
TRBJ1-1	NA	many	TRBV6-1	CASSDPNTEAFF	TGTGCCAGCAGTGACCCGAACACTGAAGCTTTCTTT
TRBJ2-3	TRBD2	many	TRBV6-6	CASRIGGASDTQYF	TGTGCCAGCAGAATCGGGGGGGCCTCCGATACGCAGTATTTT
TRBJ1-2	NA	many	TRBV3-1	CASSQGTPTLYGYTF	TGTGCCAGCAGCCAGGGGACCCCTACGCTTTATGGCTACACCTTC
TRBJ2-7	NA	many	TRBV12-5	CASGRGTGASYEQYF	TGTGCTAGTGGTCGCGGTACAGGTGCATCTTACGAGCAGTACTTC
TRBJ2-3	TRBD2	many	TRBV5-1	CASSPRTSGRTDTQYF	TGCGCCAGCAGTCCCCGGACTAGCGGGAGAACAGATACGCAGTATTTT
TRBJ2-3	NA	many	TRBV27	CASSHRDRHYTQYF	TGTGCCAGCAGTCACCGGGATCGACATTATACGCAGTATTTT
TRBJ1-5	NA	few	TRBV28	CASSRDNQPQHF	TGTGCCAGCAGTCGGGACAATCAGCCCCAGCATTTT
TRBJ1-2	NA	few	TRBV29-1	CSAELNYGYTF	TGCAGCGCCGAACTGAACTATGGCTACACCTTC
TRBJ1-1	NA	NA	TRBV7-9	CASSLSQGNTEAFF	TGTGCCAGCAGCTTATCTCAGGGGAACACTGAAGCTTTCTTT
TRBJ2-3	NA	few	TRBV20-1	CSARDGRAGTDTQYF	TGCAGTGCTAGAGATGGCCGGGCGGGCACAGATACGCAGTATTTT
TRBJ1-1	NA	NA	TRBV7-2	CASSLVFGVANTEAFF	TGTGCCAGCAGCTTAGTATTCGGGGTGGCGAACACTGAAGCTTTCTTT
TRBJ1-4	TRBD1	few	TRBV29-1	CSVLNRGNEKLFF	TGCAGCGTCCTGAACAGGGGCAATGAAAAACTGTTTTTT
TRBJ2-7	NA	NA	TRBV27	CASSSPYEQYF	TGTGCCAGCAGTTCCCCCTACGAGCAGTACTTC
TRBJ2-2	NA	NA	TRBV11-2	CASSPPRTGELFF	TGTGCCAGCAGCCCCCCTCGCACCGGGGAGCTGTTTTTT
TRBJ2-3	TRBD1	few	TRBV7-9	CASSLQGASTDTQYF	TGTGCCAGCAGTCTACAGGGGGCAAGCACAGATACGCAGTATTTT
TRBJ2-5	NA	many	TRBV2	CASMFWGSLGETQYF	TGTGCCAGCATGTTTTGGGGGAGTCTCGGGGAGACCCAGTACTTC
TRBJ2-7	NA	many	TRBV28	CASSLPLGGLLEQYF	TGTGCCAGCAGCCTTCCTCTAGGGGGTCTTCTCGAGCAGTACTTC
TRBJ2-1	NA	many	TRBV10-3	CAISDGGQKNYNEQFF	TGTGCCATCAGTGACGGAGGACAGAAGAATTACAATGAGCAGTTCTTC
TRBJ1-1	TRBD1	many	TRBV7-3	CASSSTGGAEAFF	TGTGCCAGCAGCTCGACAGGGGGGGCTGAAGCTTTCTTT
TRBJ2-1	TRBD1	many	TRBV30	CAWSRGSSYNEQFF	TGTGCCTGGAGCAGGGGGAGCTCCTACAATGAGCAGTTCTTC
TRBJ2-7	NA	NA	TRBV28	CASSLAVWAATYEQYF	TGTGCCAGCAGTTTGGCCGTTTGGGCGGCAACCTACGAGCAGTACTTC
TRBJ1-5	TRBD1	many	TRBV7-9	CASSSWGRGVSNQPQHF	TGTGCCAGCAGCTCATGGGGCAGGGGGGTTAGCAATCAGCCCCAGCATTTT
TRBJ2-3	TRBD1	NA	TRBV11-2	CASSLGFGPQGKDTQYF	TGTGCCAGCAGCTTAGGGTTCGGGCCACAGGGGAAAGATACGCAGTATTTT
TRBJ2-2	TRBD1	few	TRBV2	CASRNRGSNTGELFF	TGTGCCAGCAGAAACAGGGGATCGAACACCGGGGAGCTGTTTTTT